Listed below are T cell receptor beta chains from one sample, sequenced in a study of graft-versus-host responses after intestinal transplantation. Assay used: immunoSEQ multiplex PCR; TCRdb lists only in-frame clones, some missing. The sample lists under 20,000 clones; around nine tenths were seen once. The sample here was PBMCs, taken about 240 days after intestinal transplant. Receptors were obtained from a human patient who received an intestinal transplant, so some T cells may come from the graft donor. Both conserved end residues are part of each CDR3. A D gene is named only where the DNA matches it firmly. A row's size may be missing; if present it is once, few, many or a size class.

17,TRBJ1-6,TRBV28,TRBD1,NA,TGTGCCAGCAGCTTTGGGACAGGGAGCTCCTATAATTCACCCCTCCACTTT,CASSFGTGSSYNSPLHF
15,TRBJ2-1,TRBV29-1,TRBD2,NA,TGCAGCGTTGAACGCGGGGGGGGCACCTACAATGAGCAGTTCTTC,CSVERGGGTYNEQFF
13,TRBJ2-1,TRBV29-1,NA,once,TGCAGCGCAAGGGGGATTCTATACAATGAGCAGTTCTTC,CSARGILYNEQFF
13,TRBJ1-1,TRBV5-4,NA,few,TGTGCCAGCAGCCCGGAGTTGAACACTGAAGCTTTCTTT,CASSPELNTEAFF
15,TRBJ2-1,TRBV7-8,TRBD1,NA,TGTGCCAGCAGCTTAGAGTGGACAGGGGGGAATGAGCAGTTCTTC,CASSLEWTGGNEQFF
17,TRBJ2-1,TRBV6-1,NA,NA,TGTGCCAGCAGTGAACTAGAGGTTTCGAGCTCCTACAATGAGCAGTTCTTC,CASSELEVSSSYNEQFF
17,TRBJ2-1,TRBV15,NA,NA,TGTGCCACCAGCAGGGGCCCGTCGGCTTCCGCCTACAATGAGCAGTTCTTC,CATSRGPSASAYNEQFF
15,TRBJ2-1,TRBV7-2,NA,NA,TGTGCCAGCAGCTTACGCTGGAGCTCCTACAATGAGCAGTTCTTC,CASSLRWSSYNEQFF
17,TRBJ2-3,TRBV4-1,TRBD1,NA,TGCGCCAGCAGCCAAGTAGGACAGGGGGCTTACACAGATACGCAGTATTTT,CASSQVGQGAYTDTQYF
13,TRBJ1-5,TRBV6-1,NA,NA,TGTGCCAGCAGACTTAACGGCAATCAGCCCCAGCATTTT,CASRLNGNQPQHF
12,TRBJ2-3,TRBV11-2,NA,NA,TGTGCCAGCAAGAGTAGCACAGATACGCAGTATTTT,CASKSSTDTQYF
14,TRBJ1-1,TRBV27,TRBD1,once,TGTGCCAGCAGTCAGGGGGCGACTAGGACTGAAGCTTTCTTT,CASSQGATRTEAFF
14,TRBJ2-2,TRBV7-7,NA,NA,TGTGCCAGCAGCCATACGGAGGGGTCCGGGGAGCTGTTTTTT,CASSHTEGSGELFF
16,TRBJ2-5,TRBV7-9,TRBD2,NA,TGTGCCAGCAGCCCTCTTAGCGGGGGGACAAAAGAGACCCAGTACTTC,CASSPLSGGTKETQYF